The entry below gives a single T cell receptor (beta chain) sequence along with its context. Its specific antigen is unknown. There are no base qualities to consult, and no much larger clone falls within one base. This entry comes from a study of glioma-infiltrating T cells (dated by TCRdb to between 2015 and 2016). Turning to the overall study: Low-grade gliomas were represented by WHO grade II oligodendrogliomas or astrocytomas, and glioblastomas were represented by WHO grade IV tumors that were sampled at initial rather than recurrent diagnosis. Each tissue-infiltrating repertoire was compared with the same patient's peripheral blood repertoire to measure divergence between tissue and blood T-cell populations. Glioma tissue, non-neoplastic brain tissue and matched peripheral blood mononuclear cells were used as sources from which TCR alpha- and beta-chain repertoires were sequenced. Dexamethasone was administered to glioma patients for six or fewer days before surgery. The sequencing target for blood libraries was roughly 4- to 11-fold coverage of roughly 980,000 peripheral T cells. The paired cohort comprised three low-grade glioma patients, eight primary glioblastoma patients and three non-glioma patients contributing non-neoplastic brain tissue. General findings and caveats noted by the study authors: VJ-independent divergence between tissue and blood was below expectation in non-neoplastic patients but above expectation in all gliomas, especially low-grade gliomas. Patients with low tissue-blood divergence were marked by a signature set of shared blood CDR3 motifs, and that set was depleted in highly divergent patients. Group comparisons rested on small numbers: three non-neoplastic, three low-grade glioma and roughly eight glioblastoma patients. Only a very small number of CDR3 sequences turned up in both tissue and blood, a result put down to high CDR3 diversity combined with limited sampling.

The CDR3 contains 15 residues, cysteine and phenylalanine counted. Kept here is only the CDR3 DNA, which spans 45 bases and is read in frame from base 1. CDR1 KGHSH and CDR2 LQKENI are derived from the germline V gene. The junction shows trimming of 6 bases on V and 4 bases on J, and the gene matches do not reach 5 bases of it. The iRepertoire nested amplicon-rescue multiplex PCR (arm-PCR) platform was used to amplify TCR alpha and beta CDR3 regions from RNA. One-step reverse transcription and amplification used about 100-400 ng of tissue mRNA or PBMC total RNA as input. Following bead purification, Illumina adapters were added through a secondary multiplex PCR, and the libraries were then gel-purified between 200 and 400 bp. The libraries contained internal 6-nucleotide barcodes that were used for demultiplexing. Libraries were sequenced on an Illumina MiSeq with 2x220 or 2x250 nucleotide paired-end reads. The study's processing was this. Paired reads were merged using FLASH 1.2.11 and aligned with BWA-MEM to the GRCh37 human genome, and TRA and TRB reads were then extracted. V and J assignment used an IMGT-derived reference of cassette sequences and CDR3 motifs that included pseudogenes. Reads were translated in three frames, and productive CDR3s were defined as those with a C...FGXG motif and no stop codons. A clonotype was defined as a unique combination of a V-J cassette pair and a CDR3 amino acid sequence. Reads were filtered by Hamming distance, thresholded by each sample's sequence error rate in mapped regions. TCRdb reworked the public reads: Q25 trimming with fastp, MiXCR clone assembly, productive beta chains retained. Rows matching on CDR3 protein sequence are summarized as one entry with the most common DNA and genes. These V and J calls derive from TCRdb rather than the authors' analysis. The sample records about 380,000 distinct CDR3 sequences, about two fifths of which are singletons. 12% of the sample is taken by the ten largest.

Immediately after resection, surgical brain or tumor specimens were cryofrozen in liquid nitrogen, and peripheral blood cells were collected at the same time. The sequencing sample was made of glioma tissue, nonneoplastic brain tissue, or PBMCs (not recorded which). This TCR was sampled from a human donor with low-grade glioma or glioblastoma, undergoing nonglioma brain surgery, or in good health (not recorded which). The chain couples TRBV18 to TRBJ1-3; 11 bases in between match TRBD1. The sequenced DNA: TGTGCCAGCTCGACGGGACAGGGGGTCGGAAACACCATATATTTT. It specifies CASSTGQGVGNTIYF.